This entry features one T cell receptor beta chain sequence. Its antigen is unknown. Qualities for individual bases were not recorded, and no much larger clone is one base off. The germline V gene provides CDR1 SGDLS and CDR2 YYNGEE. The cysteine opens and the phenylalanine closes a CDR3 of 15 amino acids. CDR3 DNA only is kept here, 45 bases in frame from base 1. Cut back by 3 bases and 5 bases, the V and J ends lie 12 bases apart. This record comes from a study of OX40 agonist ivuxolimab in advanced cancers. Regarding the study in general: The costimulatory receptor OX40 (CD134) was targeted by ivuxolimab, a fully human IgG2 agonistic monoclonal antibody. Intravenous ivuxolimab was administered to patients every 2 weeks at six dose levels: 0.01, 0.1, 0.3, 1.5, 3 and 10 mg/kg. Among the approximately 50 dose-escalation patients, about 19 had hepatocellular carcinoma, around 15 melanoma, 9 renal cell carcinoma and 9 head and neck cancer. In the dose-escalation cohort, around 80% of patients were male, and the mean age was around 65 years with a range of 23 to 79. Prior anti-PD-1, anti-PD-L1 or anti-CTLA-4 therapy was permitted, and 30% to 50% of dose-escalation patients had received checkpoint inhibitors. Partial responses occurred in three dose-escalation patients, of whom one had hepatocellular carcinoma and two had cutaneous melanoma. The purpose of peripheral TCRbeta sequencing was to test whether ivuxolimab changed TCR sequence diversity and led to clonal T-cell expansion. The paper describes the monotherapy dose-escalation part (N of about 50 patients) of the phase I trial of ivuxolimab. What the research found in general, with its limitations: Low levels of normalized T-cell clonal expansion were also seen in some patients who did not respond. Partial responders in the 0.1-3.0 mg/kg groups had among the lowest normalized peripheral clonal expansion, especially among CD8+ T cells. At doses from 0.1 to 3.0 mg/kg, clonal expansion was seen in both CD4+ and CD8+ blood T cells between baseline and week 6. The antigen specificity of the peripheral T cells that underwent clonal expansion was not determined. On average, CD8+ T cells showed more expanded clones than CD4+ T cells after ivuxolimab.

Patients with autoimmune disease history or receiving systemic immunosuppression were excluded from the trial. Peripheral blood for TCR sequencing was collected from all dose cohorts at baseline, on cycle 4 day 1, and on cycle 7 day 1. Samples came from an open-label, multicenter, first-in-human phase I dose-escalation trial of ivuxolimab. Adults with locally advanced or metastatic melanoma, renal cell, hepatocellular, or head and neck squamous cell carcinoma were enrolled in the trial. CD4+ and CD8+ T cells were sorted separately from peripheral blood before TCR sequencing. To sequence the TCRbeta CDR3 region, genomic DNA was isolated from the sorted cells. TCRbeta CDR3 regions were sequenced using the immunoSEQ Assay. Here the immuneACCESS table is served through TCRdb, limited to in-frame sequences with V and J called. Missing clones are a known gap in these copies; in checked studies unresolved V genes cover under half, and the rest lacks a known reason. For this sample there are 75,000 to 90,000 clones; approximately 90% appear just once. 1.1% of the sample goes to the ten largest clones.

This TCR derives from an adult with an advanced solid tumor such as melanoma, head and neck, liver or kidney cancer. The sequence links TRBV9 to TRBJ1-6, with no confidently assigned D gene. The sample consisted of CD4+ or CD8+ T cells sorted from blood, taken in a trial of the OX40 agonist ivuxolimab. The nucleotide sequence reads as follows: TGTGCCAGCAGCGAGAGCGTAACAAATAATTCACCCCTCCACTTT. Its product reads: CASSESVTNNSPLHF.